These 19 T cell receptor beta chains share one sample of origin, sequenced in a study of OX40 agonist ivuxolimab in advanced cancers. Sequencing used immunoSEQ multiplex PCR; TCRdb keeps in-frame clones, though not all of them. The sample contains 55,000 to 60,000 clones, 80% to 90% of which appear only once. Sample: CD4+ or CD8+ T cells sorted from blood, taken in a trial of the OX40 agonist ivuxolimab. The receptors were gathered from an adult with an advanced solid tumor such as melanoma, head and neck, liver or kidney cancer.

Only a few counts were recorded for this clone. V usage is TRBV6-5 and J usage is TRBJ1-1; D unclear. The CDR3 runs to 15 residues. V dropped 0 bases and J dropped 0 bases, with 8 bases sitting between them. The germline V gene has CDR1 MNHEY and CDR2 SVGAGI. The CDR3: CASSYSWTMNTEAFF. The CDR3, as DNA: TGTGCCAGCAGTTACTCGTGGACGATGAACACTGAAGCTTTCTTT.

The chain links TRBV5-1 to TRBJ1-1; D ambiguous. V gave up 4 bases and J gave up 1 base, with 14 bases separating them. CDR3 length equals 15 residues. CDR1 SGHRS and CDR2 YFSETQ come from the germline V gene. This chain's CDR3 is CASSVVGSANTEAFF. The CDR3 region has the DNA TGCGCCAGCAGCGTTGTGGGGAGCGCGAACACTGAAGCTTTCTTT.

The chain employs TRBV14 and TRBJ1-2; tentative D call: TRBD1 (6 bases). The ends were cut back, 2 bases at V and 8 bases at J, with 36 bases in the middle. Per germline, CDR1 SGHDN and CDR2 FVKESK. The CDR3 length is 21 residues. For the CDR3, the DNA is TGTGCCAGCAGCCAAACTACAGGGAAGAGGGCTCCAACTCACTATAGGGGGGGCTACACCTTC. Protein: CASSQTTGKRAPTHYRGGYTF. Together with reference TRBV14 and TRBJ1-2, the CDR3 gives the full variable domain: EAGVTQFPSHSVIEKGQTVTLRCDPISGHDNLYWYRRVMGKEIKFLLHFVKESKQDESGMPNNRFLAERTGGTYSTLKVQPAELEDSGVYFCASSQTTGKRAPTHYRGGYTFGSGTRLTVV.

V is TRBV2 and J is TRBJ1-2; no clear D. From germline, CDR1 is SNHLY and CDR2 FYNNEI. This CDR3 is 13 amino acids long. Trimming took off 3 bases at V and 9 bases at J, with 14 bases between the two ends. CDR3 sequence: CASSETNAASYTF. In DNA, the CDR3 is TGTGCCAGCAGTGAGACTAATGCTGCAAGCTACACCTTC.

The chain joins TRBV2 to TRBJ2-5; D possibly corresponds to TRBD2 (7 bases). CDR3 length: 14 residues. V lost 5 bases and J lost 11, with 21 bases in between. Germline V gene data show CDR1 as SNHLY and CDR2 as FYNNEI. The CDR3 sequence: CASSPRGGQREQYF. CDR3 bases: TGTGCCAGCAGTCCAAGGGGGGGGCAGAGGGAGCAGTACTTC.

The V call is TRBV6-5, the J call TRBJ2-4; 9 nucleotides align to TRBD1. The CDR3 has 15 amino acids. The J segment lost 3 bases and the V segment lost 6 bases, leaving 6 bases of the junction unmatched. Germline CDR1 is MNHEY and CDR2 is SVGAGI. DNA of the CDR3: TGTGCCAGCAGACGACAGGGGGTGGGCAAAAACATTCAGTACTTC. This translates into CASRRQGVGKNIQYF.

This clone was picked up one time. J is TRBJ1-6 and V is TRBV27; TRBD1 aligns across 7 bases. Germline CDR1 and CDR2: MNHEY and SMNVEV (reference sequence). The V segment lost 5 bases and the J segment 7 bases; nucleotides outside the gene matches: 8. The CDR3 is 15 residues long. Written as DNA, the CDR3 is TGTGCCAGCAGTCCCCACGACAGGGTAAATTCACCCCTCCACTTT. It specifies CASSPHDRVNSPLHF.

The chain employs TRBV6-5 and TRBJ1-1; no firm D call. Germline V gene data show CDR1 as MNHEY and CDR2 as SVGAGI. This CDR3 has 13 amino acids. V was clipped by 6 bases and J by 0 bases, with 8 bases between them. CDR3 loop: CASSGRLNTEAFF. As DNA, the CDR3 is TGTGCCAGCAGCGGCAGACTGAACACTGAAGCTTTCTTT.

V is TRBV4-1 and J is TRBJ1-1; TRBD1 might be the D (5 bases). Trimming pared 4 bases from V and 3 bases from J, leaving 15 bases between. The CDR3 contains 15 residues. Germline CDR1 MGHRA, CDR2 YSYEKL. CDR3 in amino acids: CASSRGEGADTEAFF. The DNA of the CDR3 is TGCGCCAGCAGCCGGGGGGAGGGTGCAGACACTGAAGCTTTCTTT.

The chain is built from TRBV5-4 and TRBJ1-1, with a possible D match to TRBD1 (6 bases). Germline lookup yields CDR1 SGHNT and CDR2 YYREEE (reference sequence). With 0 bases removed from V and 4 bases from J, the gap between germline ends came to 10 bases. The CDR3 runs 14 residues. The CDR3 DNA follows: TGTGCCAGCAGCTTGGTATGGGGGGCCACTGAAGCTTTCTTT. Protein: CASSLVWGATEAFF.

This chain links TRBV5-1 with TRBJ2-1; no firm D call. The V and J ends lost 0 bases and 8 bases respectively, with 15 bases between them. Germline lookup yields CDR1 SGHRS and CDR2 YFSETQ. The CDR3 consists of 15 residues. For the CDR3, the DNA is TGCGCCAGCAGCTTGGATTGGTCGGATCAGGATGAGCAGTTCTTC. It encodes CASSLDWSDQDEQFF.

The chain uses TRBV7-7 and TRBJ2-2; TRBD1 matches at 7 bases. Germline CDR1 is SSHAT and CDR2 is FNYEAQ (reference sequence). The CDR3 has 13 residues. J was trimmed by 6 bases and V by 5 bases; bases with no gene match: 3. Written as DNA, the CDR3 is TGTGCCAGCAGCCAGGGGGTCGCCGGGGAGCTGTTTTTT. Amino acid sequence: CASSQGVAGELFF.

The chain has TRBV5-6 and TRBJ1-5, with D tentatively TRBD1 (6 bases). Trimming cost V 0 bases and J 4 bases, with 11 bases left between them. Germline-derived CDR1 and CDR2 are SGHDT and YYEEEE. CDR3 length: 15 residues. The CDR3 loop reads CASSLGGTLNQPQHF. The CDR3 nucleotides read TGTGCCAGCAGCTTGGGGGGGACACTTAATCAGCCCCAGCATTTT.

The sample holds one count of this clone. Germline is not matched at one junction end, which may reflect a read error. This chain joins TRBV7-3 and TRBJ2-5, with D tentatively TRBD1 or TRBD2 (5 bases each). The germline V gene encodes CDR1 SGHTA and CDR2 FQGTGA. This CDR3 is 15 amino acids long. For the CDR3, the DNA is TGTGCCAGCAGCTTAACCTTCGGGGCTCAAGCGACCCAGTACTTC. Translating gives CASSLTFGAQATQYF.

The chain carries TRBV7-8 and TRBJ2-3, with D possibly being TRBD1 or TRBD2 (7 bases each). Trimming cost V 5 bases and J 5 bases, with 23 bases left between them. Germline CDR1 and CDR2: SGHVS and FQNEAQ. The length of the CDR3 is 17 residues. DNA for the CDR3: TGTGCCAGCAGCGGTGCCAGGGGGGGCATACAAGAAGATACGCAGTATTTT. Translated: CASSGARGGIQEDTQYF. Full variable domain (rest looked up from reference TRBV7-8 and TRBJ2-3): GAGVSQSPRYKVAKRGQDVALRCDPISGHVSLFWYQQALGQGPEFLTYFQNEAQLDKSGLPSDRFFAERPEGSVSTLKIQRTQQEDSAVYLCASSGARGGIQEDTQYFGPGTRLTVL.

This chain joins TRBV7-2 and TRBJ2-7; TRBD2 aligns across 7 bases. The CDR3 has 13 amino acids. V shed 7 bases, J shed 6 bases, and the junction held 9 bases outside the gene matches. Germline CDR1 is SGHTA and CDR2 is FQGNSA. The CDR3, as DNA: TGTGCCAGCACCCCAGATTGGGGGGGCGAGCAGTACTTC. Translating gives CASTPDWGGEQYF.

The rearrangement joins TRBV5-6 to TRBJ1-2; no definite D call. The CDR3 loop spans 13 amino acids. With 2 bases removed from V and 8 bases from J, the gap between germline ends came to 13 bases. CDR1 and CDR2 (germline): SGHDT, YYEEEE. In DNA form, the CDR3 reads TGTGCCAGCAGCTTTAAGGGAACTCTAGGCTACACCTTC. Its translation is CASSFKGTLGYTF.

The CDR3: CSARAGGKETQYF. The CDR3, as DNA: TGCAGCGCGAGAGCGGGGGGGAAGGAGACCCAGTACTTC. V usage is TRBV29-1 and J usage is TRBJ2-5; 10 nucleotides match TRBD2. J was trimmed by 5 bases and V by 7 bases; bases with no gene match: 7. The germline V gene encodes CDR1 SQVTM and CDR2 ANQGSEA. CDR3 length: 13 residues.

The chain joins TRBV6-5 to TRBJ2-5; TRBD1 might be the D (6 bases). Germline CDR1 and CDR2: MNHEY and SVGAGI. The V gene lost 0 bases and the J gene lost 4 bases, with 12 bases spanning the gap. The CDR3 has 15 residues. The CDR3 region is CASSYSTGLSETQYF. The DNA for the CDR3 is TGTGCCAGCAGTTACTCCACAGGGCTTTCAGAGACCCAGTACTTC.